This TCR beta chain was recorded in a study of PD-L1 blockade in urothelial cancer. Sample time point: pretreatment peripheral blood. Study observations and caveats: Durable-benefit patients had greater expansion of tumor-associated blood clones at 3 weeks.

The table came from immunoSEQ multiplex PCR; TCRdb's copy has only in-frame clones and leaves some out. The data contain more than 50,000 clones, under 90% of them singletons. The CDR3 loop spans 16 amino acids. CDR1 KGHSH and CDR2 LQKENI come from the germline V gene. V was pared by 5 bases and J by 0 bases, with 13 bases between. Concerning this clone itself: Its specificity is not known.

The clonotype was recovered from a man aged 70-80 years with urothelial cancer. The input for sequencing was PBMCs, taken around atezolizumab (anti-PD-L1) treatment. The chain recombines TRBV18 with TRBJ1-4; TRBD1 is a possible D gene (6 bases). As DNA, the CDR3 is TGTGCCAGCTCATACACAGGGATGGCAACTAATGAAAAACTGTTTTTT. Protein: CASSYTGMATNEKLFF.